This T cell receptor beta chain is from a study of CD8 T cells in ankylosing spondylitis. In this sample, this clonotype turned up many times. Per germline, CDR1 ENHRY and CDR2 SYGVKD. Trimming took 10 bases from V and 0 from J, leaving 13 bases between them. This CDR3 region has 13 residues. Libraries for TCR beta were made by quantitative 5'-RACE with molecular barcodes. TCRdb analysed the 5' RACE reads with MiXCR anew, one entry per CDR3 protein. Of 200,000 or so distinct CDR3 sequences listed, around 13% were seen once; the top ten hold 9.5% to 11%. The sample taken for sequencing was blood, either unsorted or a sorted T cell fraction (not recorded which). The clonotype comes from a female donor with ankylosing spondylitis or in good health (not recorded which). The rearrangement uses TRBV10-3 and TRBJ2-7; D remains unclear. The CDR3 reads CATFKADSYEQYF. CDR3 nucleotides: TGTGCCACCTTTAAGGCGGACTCCTACGAGCAGTACTTC.